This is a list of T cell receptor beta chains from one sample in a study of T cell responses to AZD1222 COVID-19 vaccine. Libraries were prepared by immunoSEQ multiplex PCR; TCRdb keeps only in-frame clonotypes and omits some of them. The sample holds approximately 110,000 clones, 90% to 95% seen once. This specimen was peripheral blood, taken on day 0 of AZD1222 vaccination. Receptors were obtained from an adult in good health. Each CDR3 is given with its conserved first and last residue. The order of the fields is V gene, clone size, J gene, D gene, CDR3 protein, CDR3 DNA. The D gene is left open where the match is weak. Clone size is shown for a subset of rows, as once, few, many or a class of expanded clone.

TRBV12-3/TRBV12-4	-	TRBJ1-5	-	CASTTDNQPQHF	TGTGCCAGCACCACAGACAATCAGCCCCAGCATTTT
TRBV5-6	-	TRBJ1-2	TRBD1	CASSLKSGGNYGYTF	TGTGCCAGCAGCTTGAAGTCAGGGGGGAACTATGGCTACACCTTC
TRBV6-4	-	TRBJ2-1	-	CASSDVAGNEQFF	TGTGCCAGCAGTGACGTGGCGGGCAATGAGCAGTTCTTC
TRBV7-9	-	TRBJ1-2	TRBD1	CASSARDSPVMVYTF	TGTGCCAGCAGCGCCCGGGACAGCCCGGTTATGGTCTACACCTTC
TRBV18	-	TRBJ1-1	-	CASSPLPGSMNTEAFF	TGTGCCAGCTCACCTCTTCCCGGGTCCATGAACACTGAAGCTTTCTTT
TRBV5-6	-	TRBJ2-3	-	CASTLLGTDTQYF	TGTGCCAGCACACTCCTAGGGACAGATACGCAGTATTTT
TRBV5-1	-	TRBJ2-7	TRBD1	CASSLARDSTYEQYF	TGCGCCAGCAGCTTGGCGAGGGACAGCACCTACGAGCAGTACTTC
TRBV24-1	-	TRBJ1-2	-	CATSDSPIDDGYKRSRYTF	TGTGCCACCAGTGATTCCCCAATTGACGATGGCTACAAACGTAGTCGCTACACCTTC
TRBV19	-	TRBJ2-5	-	CASSINREETQYF	TGTGCCAGTAGTATAAACAGGGAAGAGACCCAGTACTTC
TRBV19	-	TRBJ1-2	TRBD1	CASSTGQGLNYGYTF	TGTGCCAGTAGCACGGGACAGGGTCTAAACTATGGCTACACCTTC
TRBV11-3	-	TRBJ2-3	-	CASSLEIQAGTDTQYF	TGTGCCAGCAGCTTAGAGATACAGGCGGGGACAGATACGCAGTATTTT
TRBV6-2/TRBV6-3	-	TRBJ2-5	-	CASSYSRIETQYF	TGTGCCAGCAGTTACTCGAGGATCGAGACCCAGTACTTC
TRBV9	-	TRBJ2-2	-	CASSVRSHLAGELFF	TGTGCCAGCAGCGTACGGTCTCATCTTGCCGGGGAGCTGTTTTTT
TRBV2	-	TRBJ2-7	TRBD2	CASSGTSAGVGGQYF	TGTGCCAGCAGTGGGACCTCGGCGGGGGTAGGAGGGCAGTACTTC
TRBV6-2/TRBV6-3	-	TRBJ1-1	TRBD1	CASSEHRGVDTEAFF	TGTGCCAGCAGTGAGCACAGGGGTGTTGACACTGAAGCTTTCTTT
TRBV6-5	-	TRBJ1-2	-	CASRDKGGVDYGYTF	TGTGCCAGCAGGGATAAGGGGGGGGTGGACTATGGCTACACCTTC
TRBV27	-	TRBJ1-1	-	CASSLGGGRAFF	TGTGCCAGCAGTTTAGGAGGGGGGCGGGCTTTCTTT
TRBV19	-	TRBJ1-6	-	CASSLRQNNSPLHF	TGTGCCAGTAGTTTGCGGCAGAATAATTCACCCCTCCACTTT
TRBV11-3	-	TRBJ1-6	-	CASSSGASNSPLHF	TGTGCCAGCAGCTCCGGGGCCAGTAATTCACCCCTCCACTTT
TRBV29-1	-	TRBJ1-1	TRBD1	CSASKGGLTEAFF	TGCAGCGCCTCGAAAGGGGGCCTCACTGAAGCTTTCTTT
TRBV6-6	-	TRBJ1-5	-	CASRHSQGLYQPQHF	TGTGCCAGCAGACACAGTCAGGGGTTGTATCAGCCCCAGCATTTT
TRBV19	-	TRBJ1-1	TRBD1	CASKGQGNTEAFF	TGTGCCAGTAAGGGACAGGGGAACACTGAAGCTTTCTTT
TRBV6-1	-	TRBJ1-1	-	CASSSTGNTEAFF	TGTGCCAGCAGTTCCACAGGGAATACTGAAGCTTTCTTT
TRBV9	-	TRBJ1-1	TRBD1	CASSVEYRGTEAFF	TGTGCCAGCAGCGTAGAATACAGGGGCACTGAAGCTTTCTTT
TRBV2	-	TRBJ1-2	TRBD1	CASSGQGAGGYTF	TGTGCCAGCAGTGGACAGGGGGCGGGTGGCTACACCTTC
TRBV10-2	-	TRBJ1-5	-	CASSEWGGNQPQHF	TGCGCCAGCAGTGAGTGGGGGGGCAATCAGCCCCAGCATTTT
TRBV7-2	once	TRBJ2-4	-	CASTIPSENIQYF	TGTGCCAGCACCATCCCTTCTGAAAACATTCAGTACTTC
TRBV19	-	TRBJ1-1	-	CASSIGRGANTEAFF	TGTGCCAGTAGTATAGGTCGGGGGGCGAACACTGAAGCTTTCTTT
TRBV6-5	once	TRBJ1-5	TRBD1	CASRADRVNQPQHF	TGTGCCAGCAGGGCGGACAGGGTCAATCAGCCCCAGCATTTT
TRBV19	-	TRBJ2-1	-	CASSIGGSVNEQFF	TGTGCCAGTAGTATAGGAGGGTCGGTTAATGAGCAGTTCTTC
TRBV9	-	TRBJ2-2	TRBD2	CASSVVPAGDTGELFF	TGTGCCAGCAGCGTAGTGCCAGCGGGAGACACCGGGGAGCTGTTTTTT
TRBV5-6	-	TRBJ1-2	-	CASSLPENYGYTF	TGTGCCAGCAGCTTGCCTGAGAACTATGGCTACACCTTC
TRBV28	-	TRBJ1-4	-	CASGLRQATNEKLFF	TGTGCCAGCGGATTGCGACAGGCAACTAATGAAAAACTGTTTTTT
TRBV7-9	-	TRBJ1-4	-	CASSLRAANEKLFF	TGTGCCAGCAGCTTAAGGGCAGCTAATGAAAAACTGTTTTTT
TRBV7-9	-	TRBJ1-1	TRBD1	CASSSWDREGTEAFF	TGTGCCAGCAGCTCCTGGGACAGGGAGGGCACTGAAGCTTTCTTT
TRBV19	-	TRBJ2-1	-	CASSDVWNEQFF	TGTGCCAGTAGTGACGTTTGGAATGAGCAGTTCTTC
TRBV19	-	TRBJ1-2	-	CASSKAPLRGGGYTF	TGTGCCAGTAGTAAGGCCCCTCTCCGGGGAGGAGGCTACACCTTC
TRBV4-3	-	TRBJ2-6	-	CASSHRESNVLTF	TGCGCCAGCAGCCACCGGGAGTCCAACGTCCTGACTTTC
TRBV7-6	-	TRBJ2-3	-	CASSLGAGLVADTQYF	TGTGCCAGCAGCTTAGGGGCGGGGTTGGTTGCAGATACGCAGTATTTT
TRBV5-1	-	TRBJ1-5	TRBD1	CASSYALDRGPPLSNQPQHF	TGCGCCAGCAGCTACGCTTTAGACAGGGGGCCGCCGCTGAGCAATCAGCCCCAGCATTTT